In this sample, the clone carrying this TCR beta chain turned up many times. The study included ophthalmopathy patients with Clinical Activity Score at least 3, NOSPECS grade at least 4 and duration under 3 months. Diagnosing involved the use of clinical symptoms, serum thyroxine and TRAb, thyroid ultrasound and orbital computed tomography. The data stem from a study of T cells in Graves' hyperthyroidism and ophthalmopathy. Looking at the study overall: Blood from the periphery was taken at initial diagnosis, before any treatment.

There were TCR beta CDR3 regions amplified from RNA transcripts. Primed by the HTBI set, a first-round RT-PCR was run on the TCR CDR3. A single record per CDR3 protein comes from TCRdb applying MiXCR to the multiplex PCR reads. The table has 450,000 to 600,000 distinct CDR3 sequences, 20% seen once. The V segment lost 10 bases and the J segment 4 bases; nucleotides outside the gene matches: 6. Germline V gives CDR1 MNHNS, CDR2 SASEGT. This CDR3 is 13 amino acids long. The chain links TRBV6-1 to TRBJ1-1; 10 bases line up with TRBD1. The TCR was taken from a man aged 40-49 years with Graves' ophthalmopathy. The material sequenced was blood. CDR3 coding DNA: TGTGCCACGGGACAGGGGACCGGCACTGAAGCTTTCTTT. Translated, it gives CATGQGTGTEAFF.